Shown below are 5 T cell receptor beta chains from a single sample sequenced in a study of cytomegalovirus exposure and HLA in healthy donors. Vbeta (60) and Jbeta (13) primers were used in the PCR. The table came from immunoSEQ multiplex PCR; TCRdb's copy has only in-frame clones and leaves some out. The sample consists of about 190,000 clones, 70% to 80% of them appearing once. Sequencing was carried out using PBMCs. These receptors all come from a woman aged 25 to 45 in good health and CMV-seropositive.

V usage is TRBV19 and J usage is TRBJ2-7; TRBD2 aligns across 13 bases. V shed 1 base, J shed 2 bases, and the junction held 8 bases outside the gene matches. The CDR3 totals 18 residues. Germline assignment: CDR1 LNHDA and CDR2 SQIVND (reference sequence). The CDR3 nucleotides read TGTGCCAGTAGTATAGGGACTAGCGGGAGAGTCCCCACCTACGAGCAGTACTTC. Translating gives CASSIGTSGRVPTYEQYF.

CDR3 protein: CASRTDRGLRHGYTF. The CDR3 DNA sequence: TGTGCCAGCAGGACTGACAGGGGCCTTAGGCATGGCTACACCTTC. This chain uses TRBV28 with TRBJ1-2, with 8 bases identical to TRBD1. The CDR3 is 15 residues long. The germline CDR1 and CDR2 sequences are MDHEN and SYDVKM. V was clipped by 6 bases and J by 6 bases; unmatched bases: 12.

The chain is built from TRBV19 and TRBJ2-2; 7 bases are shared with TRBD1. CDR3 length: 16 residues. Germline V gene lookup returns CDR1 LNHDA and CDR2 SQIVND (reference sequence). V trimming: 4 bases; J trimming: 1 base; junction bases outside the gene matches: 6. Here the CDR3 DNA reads TGTGCCAGTAGTACTCGGACAGGAGGGAACACCGGGGAGCTGTTTTTT. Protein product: CASSTRTGGNTGELFF. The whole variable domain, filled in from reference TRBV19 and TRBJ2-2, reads DGGITQSPKYLFRKEGQNVTLSCEQNLNHDAMYWYRQDPGQGLRLIYYSQIVNDFQKGDIAEGYSVSREKKESFPLTVTSAQKNPTAFYLCASSTRTGGNTGELFFGEGSRLTVL.

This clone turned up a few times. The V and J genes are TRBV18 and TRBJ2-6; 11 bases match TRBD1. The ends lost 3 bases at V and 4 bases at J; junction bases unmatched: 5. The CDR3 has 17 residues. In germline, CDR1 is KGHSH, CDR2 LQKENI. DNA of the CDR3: TGTGCCAGCTCACCGGACAGGGGGCGGGGCGGGGCCAACGTCCTGACTTTC. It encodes CASSPDRGRGGANVLTF.

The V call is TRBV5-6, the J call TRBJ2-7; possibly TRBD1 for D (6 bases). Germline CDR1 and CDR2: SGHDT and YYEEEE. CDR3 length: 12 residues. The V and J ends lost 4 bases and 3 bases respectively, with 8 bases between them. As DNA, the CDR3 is TGTGCCAGCAGCAGACAGGTCTACGAGCAGTACTTC. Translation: CASSRQVYEQYF.